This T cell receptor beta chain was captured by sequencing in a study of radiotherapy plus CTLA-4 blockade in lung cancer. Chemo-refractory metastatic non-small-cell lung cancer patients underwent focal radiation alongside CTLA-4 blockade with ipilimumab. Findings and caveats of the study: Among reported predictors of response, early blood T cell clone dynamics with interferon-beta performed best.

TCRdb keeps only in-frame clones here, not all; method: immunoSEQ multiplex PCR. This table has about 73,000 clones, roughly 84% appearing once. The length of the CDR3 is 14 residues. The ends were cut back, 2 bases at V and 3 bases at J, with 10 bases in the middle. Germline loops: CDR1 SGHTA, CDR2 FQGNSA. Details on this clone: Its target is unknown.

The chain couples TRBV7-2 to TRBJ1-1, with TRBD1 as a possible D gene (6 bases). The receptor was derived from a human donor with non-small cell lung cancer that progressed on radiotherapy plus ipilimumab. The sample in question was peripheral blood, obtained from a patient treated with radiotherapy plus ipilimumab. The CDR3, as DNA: TGTGCCAGCAGCTTACGAGGGGGGGACACTGAAGCTTTCTTT. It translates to CASSLRGGDTEAFF.